A single sample is the source of the 3 T cell receptor beta chains below, sequenced in a study of control samples from healthy donors and cancer patients. Sequencing used immunoSEQ multiplex PCR; TCRdb keeps in-frame clones, though not all of them. The sample yields some 180,000 clones, of which the top ten take up 2% to 2.5%. Sequencing used blood. The origin of the receptors is a woman aged 30 to 39 in good health.

The chain links TRBV3-1 (or the pseudogene TRBV3-2) to TRBJ1-4, with no clear D. Between the trimmed V and J ends, which lost 1 base and 0 bases, there was a span of 12 bases. The CDR3 is 17 residues long. Germline CDR1 and CDR2: LGHDT and YNNKEL (reference sequence). Written as DNA, the CDR3 is TGTGCCAGCAGCCAAGGTCTATCCGGTACAACTAATGAAAAACTGTTTTTT. Protein sequence: CASSQGLSGTTNEKLFF.

CDR3 bases: TGTGCCAGCAGTTTCACGCATAGCCAGGCGTGGAACACTGAAGCTTTCTTT. It codes for CASSFTHSQAWNTEAFF. The chain carries TRBV28 and TRBJ1-1; D ambiguous. CDR1 and CDR2 from the germline V gene are MDHEN and SYDVKM. There are 17 residues in the CDR3. Trimming shortened V by 3 bases and J by 1 base, and 18 bases separated the two germline ends.

The J gene is TRBJ2-1, the V gene TRBV5-1; the match to TRBD2 covers 7 bases. Germline trimming cut 0 bases from V and 7 bases from J; bases unmatched to any gene: 1. Germline loops: CDR1 SGHRS, CDR2 YFSETQ. The CDR3 has 13 residues. CDR3 coding DNA: TGCGCCAGCAGCTTGGTCGGGGGGAATGAGCAGTTCTTC. It specifies CASSLVGGNEQFF.